The T cell receptor beta chain under discussion was sequenced for a study of identical twins. The CDR3 length is 12 residues. In germline, CDR1 is SQVTM, CDR2 ANQGSEA. A note on this clonotype: Relative to the germline gene, one junction end is altered; a read error may explain this.

Using its own MiXCR run on the 5' RACE reads, TCRdb lists one record per CDR3 protein. The sample consists of 600,000 to 700,000 distinct CDR3 sequences, about 20% of them appearing once. The same sample was also studied in work on T cells expressing NK-cell markers.

The source is a woman between 18 and 29 years old in good health. Sequencing was performed on PBMCs. The chain joins TRBV29-1 to TRBJ2-5, with TRBD1 matching 8 bases. Here the CDR3 reads CTAGQGQETQYF. Here the CDR3 DNA reads TGTACCGCAGGACAGGGACAAGAGACCCAGTACTTC.